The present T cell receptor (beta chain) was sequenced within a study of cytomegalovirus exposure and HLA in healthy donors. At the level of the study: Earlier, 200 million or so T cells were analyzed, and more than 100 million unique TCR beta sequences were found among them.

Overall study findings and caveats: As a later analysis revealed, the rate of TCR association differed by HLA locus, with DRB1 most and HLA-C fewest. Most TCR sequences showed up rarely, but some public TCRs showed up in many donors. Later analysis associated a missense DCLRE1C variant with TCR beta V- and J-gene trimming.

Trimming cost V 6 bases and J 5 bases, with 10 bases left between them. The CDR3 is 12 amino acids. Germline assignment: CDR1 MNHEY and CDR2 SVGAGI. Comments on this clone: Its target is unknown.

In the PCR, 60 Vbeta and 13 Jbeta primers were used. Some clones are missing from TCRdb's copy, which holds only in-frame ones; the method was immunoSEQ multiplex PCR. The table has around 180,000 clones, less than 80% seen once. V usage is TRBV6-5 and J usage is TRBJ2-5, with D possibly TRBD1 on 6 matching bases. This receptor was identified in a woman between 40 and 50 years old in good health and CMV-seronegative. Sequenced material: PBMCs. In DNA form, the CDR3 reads TGTGCCAGCAGGGACAGACGCGAGACCCAGTACTTC. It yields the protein CASRDRRETQYF.